Shown below are 16 T cell receptor beta chains from a single sample sequenced in a study of shared T cell receptors in the human thymus. Some clones are missing from TCRdb's copy, which holds only in-frame ones; the method was immunoSEQ multiplex PCR. The sample has more than 550,000 clones, around 87% seen once; the top ten hold over 0.008%. Another study also made use of these data, one on human thymus T cells.

What was sequenced was thymocytes. These receptors were collected from a boy under two years old with a congenital heart defect.

The table lists this clone with a count of one. CDR3 sequence reads: CASSLALGQDNEQFF. The CDR3 coding sequence is TGTGCCAGCAGCTTAGCCCTCGGACAGGACAATGAGCAGTTCTTC. The chain combines TRBV11-3 with TRBJ2-1; 7 bases map to TRBD1. The ends lost 1 base at V and 5 bases at J; junction bases unmatched: 5. The CDR3 is 15 amino acids. Germline V gene sequence: CDR1 SGHNT, CDR2 YENEEA.

J is TRBJ2-1 and V is TRBV28, with 9 positions matching TRBD2. Germline V gene sequence: CDR1 MDHEN, CDR2 SYDVKM. After removal of 3 bases from V and 0 bases from J, the junction contained 9 bases not matched to a gene. This CDR3 region has 18 residues. Here the CDR3 DNA reads TGTGCCAGCAGTTTCGGTAGCGGGGGAGCCAGCTCCTACAATGAGCAGTTCTTC. The encoded protein is CASSFGSGGASSYNEQFF.

The chain couples TRBV5-4 to TRBJ2-7; 7 bases are a match to TRBD1. The CDR3 length is 17 residues. Looked up from germline, CDR1 is SGHNT and CDR2 is YYREEE (reference sequence). Losses at the gene ends were 4 bases for V and 0 bases for J; bases not matched to a gene: 13. The CDR3 here is CASSESMGTVSSYEQYF. The CDR3, as DNA: TGTGCCAGCAGCGAAAGTATGGGGACAGTGAGCTCCTACGAGCAGTACTTC.

V and J are TRBV18 and TRBJ1-2, with 10 positions matching TRBD1. In germline, CDR1 is KGHSH, CDR2 LQKENI. The CDR3 sequence is 20 residues long. After removal of 4 bases from V and 4 bases from J, the junction contained 21 bases not matched to a gene. The DNA of the CDR3 is TGTGCCAGCTCACAGGAAAGGGGACGGCCGGGACAGGGGAGGACCTATGGCTACACCTTC. It codes for CASSQERGRPGQGRTYGYTF. Looking up the rest from reference TRBV18 and TRBJ1-2 gives the full variable domain: NAGVMQNPRHLVRRRGQEARLRCSPMKGHSHVYWYRQLPEEGLKFMVYLQKENIIDESGMPKERFSAEFPKEGPSILRIQQVVRGDSAAYFCASSQERGRPGQGRTYGYTFGSGTRLTVV.

The rearrangement joins TRBV12-5 to TRBJ1-2; possibly TRBD1 for D (6 bases). The CDR3 extends over 16 amino acids. The germline V and J ends were trimmed by 6 bases and 6 bases, with 23 bases remaining between them. CDR1 is LGHNT and CDR2 is FRNRAP in the germline V gene. The CDR3 sequence: CASGPPDSKGVDGYTF. As DNA, the CDR3 is TGTGCTAGTGGCCCCCCGGACAGCAAGGGGGTTGATGGCTACACCTTC.

The rearrangement links TRBV29-1 to TRBJ2-3; perhaps TRBD1 as D (5 bases). This CDR3 spans 15 amino acids. Germline V gene sequence: CDR1 SQVTM, CDR2 ANQGSEA. Trimming cost V 3 bases and J 2 bases, with 15 bases left between them. The CDR3 DNA reads TGCAGCGTTGACCGAGACAGTGTGTACACAGATACGCAGTATTTT. Protein sequence: CSVDRDSVYTDTQYF.

The rearrangement links TRBV13 to TRBJ1-4, with TRBD1 matching over 9 bases. The CDR3 sequence is 17 residues long. After removal of 0 bases from V and 0 bases from J, the junction contained 2 bases not matched to a gene. Looked up from germline, CDR1 is PRHDT and CDR2 is FYEKMQ (reference sequence). The CDR3 nucleotides read TGTGCCAGCAGCTTAGGACACAGGGGGCCAACTAATGAAAAACTGTTTTTT. This codes for CASSLGHRGPTNEKLFF.

A single count supports this clone. The chain employs TRBV4-3 and TRBJ1-6; maybe TRBD1 (5 bases). The V gene's germline CDR1 is LGHNA and CDR2 YSLEER. This CDR3 comprises 18 residues. With 0 bases removed from V and 4 bases from J, the gap between germline ends came to 16 bases. CDR3 DNA sequence: TGCGCCAGCAGCCAAGAAACGGCAGGGCTTTTATATAATTCACCCCTCCACTTT. The encoded protein is CASSQETAGLLYNSPLHF.

The rearrangement uses TRBV28 and TRBJ2-5; tentatively, D is TRBD1 (6 bases). Looked up from germline, CDR1 is MDHEN and CDR2 is SYDVKM. The CDR3 spans 14 residues. V shed 5 bases and J shed 5 bases, with 15 bases lying between them. The CDR3 sequence is CASSQDRALETQYF. CDR3 DNA sequence: TGTGCCAGCAGTCAGGACAGAGCTCTGGAGACCCAGTACTTC.

J is TRBJ2-1 and V is TRBV30; 13 nucleotides match TRBD2. CDR1 and CDR2 (germline): GTSNPN, SVGIG (reference sequence). The CDR3 has 17 residues. J lost 2 bases, V lost 5 bases, and 9 bases had no gene match. CDR3: CAWALAGGYYAYNEQFF. The DNA for the CDR3 is TGTGCCTGGGCACTAGCGGGGGGGTATTACGCCTACAATGAGCAGTTCTTC. The full variable domain, rest sourced from reference TRBV30 and TRBJ2-1, is SQTIHQWPATLVQPVGSPLSLECTVEGTSNPNLYWYRQAAGRGLQLLFYSVGIGQISSEVPQNLSASRPQDRQFILSSKKLLLSDSGFYLCAWALAGGYYAYNEQFFGPGTRLTVL.

This clone was found a few times. The chain has TRBV5-8 and TRBJ1-1; 7 bases are shared with TRBD1. The CDR3 totals 14 residues. Germline V gene sequence: CDR1 SGHTS, CDR2 YDEGEE. After removal of 3 bases from V and 5 bases from J, the junction contained 7 bases not matched to a gene. The CDR3 protein is CASSSDRVRTEAFF. As DNA, the CDR3 is TGTGCCAGCAGCTCCGACAGGGTGAGGACTGAAGCTTTCTTT. The whole variable domain, remainder taken from reference TRBV5-8 and TRBJ1-1, is EAGVTQSPTHLIKTRGQQATLRCSPISGHTSVYWYQQALGLGLQFLLWYDEGEERNRGNFPPRFSGRQFPNYSSELNVNALELEDSALYLCASSSDRVRTEAFFGQGTRLTVV.

The CDR3 DNA reads as TGTGCCAGCAGTTCCACAACCCGGGTGGAGCGGGAGTACGCCACAGATACGCAGTATTTT. Protein sequence: CASSSTTRVEREYATDTQYF. The chain uses TRBV27 and TRBJ2-3; 8 nucleotides agree with TRBD2. The germline gives CDR1 MNHEY, CDR2 SMNVEV (reference sequence). Germline trimming cut 4 bases from V and 2 bases from J; bases unmatched to any gene: 20. The CDR3 sequence is 20 residues long.

The chain has TRBV14 and TRBJ1-1; 8 nucleotides align to TRBD1. Per germline, CDR1 SGHDN and CDR2 FVKESK. Trimming took 5 bases from V and 1 from J; bases not matched to a gene: 12. The CDR3 covers 17 residues. The CDR3 loop is CASSTPGTGSRNTEAFF. The CDR3 DNA sequence: TGTGCCAGCAGCACGCCCGGGACAGGATCTAGGAACACTGAAGCTTTCTTT.

J is TRBJ1-2 and V is TRBV6-5; D might be TRBD1 (5 bases). CDR1 is MNHEY, CDR2 SVGAGI, per germline. There are 15 residues in the CDR3. Trimming removed 6 bases from V and 0 bases from J, with 14 bases in between. The CDR3 region has the DNA TGTGCCAGCAGACGGGGGATCCCTTCTAACTATGGCTACACCTTC. Translated: CASRRGIPSNYGYTF.

The J gene is TRBJ2-7, the V gene TRBV30; 16 nucleotides align to TRBD2. CDR1 is GTSNPN, CDR2 SVGIG, per germline (reference sequence). The CDR3 loop spans 19 amino acids. The V gene end was trimmed by 0 bases and the J gene end by 6 bases; junction bases not matched to a gene: 14. The CDR3 sequence: CAWSVRSSGLAGGHCEQYF. The CDR3 DNA is TGTGCCTGGAGTGTACGCAGTTCGGGACTAGCGGGGGGGCATTGCGAGCAGTACTTC.

The chain combines TRBV11-2 with TRBJ2-7; D gene uncertain. V was pared by 7 bases and J by 0 bases, with 7 bases between. From germline, CDR1 is SGHAT and CDR2 FQNNGV. The CDR3 is 12 residues long. The CDR3 sequence is CASTRSSYEQYF. CDR3 bases: TGTGCCAGCACGAGGTCCTCCTACGAGCAGTACTTC.